This passage covers 16 T cell receptor beta chains from one sample sequenced in a study of blood T cells in healthy people across ages. The second PCR ran 7 to 11 cycles with a sample-barcoded 5' primer and J-beta primers. TCRdb reprocessed the 5' RACE reads with MiXCR, giving one entry per CDR3 protein. The sample records roughly 2 million distinct CDR3 sequences, 40% to 55% being singletons. The material sequenced was blood. These receptors came from a woman aged 40 to 50 in good health.

This clonotype was seen a few times. The chain employs TRBV12-5 and TRBJ2-4, with D hard to call. The DNA end is a closer match to TRBJ2-5, so the J assignment may be wrong. Germline V gives CDR1 LGHNT, CDR2 FRNRAP. This CDR3 has 14 residues. DNA for the CDR3: TGTGCTAGTGGTCCTCCCAGCTGGGGAGAGACCCAGTACTTC. As protein: CASGPPSWGETQYF.

The CDR3, as DNA: TGTGCCAGCTCGGGACAGGGTGCTAACACCGGGGAGCTGTTTTTT. This encodes CASSGQGANTGELFF. The chain carries TRBV6-6 and TRBJ2-2; 9 bases map to TRBD1. The CDR3 is 15 residues long. Germline CDR1 MNHNY, CDR2 SVGAGI (reference sequence). Germline trimming cut 8 bases from V and 2 bases from J; bases unmatched to any gene: 6.

The table lists this clonotype with a few counts. The genes are TRBV6-6 and TRBJ2-7; 9 bases align to TRBD2. In germline, CDR1 is MNHNY, CDR2 SVGAGI (reference sequence). The CDR3 has 14 amino acids. The trim removed 6 bases at V and 6 bases at J, leaving 9 bases unmatched. CDR3 DNA: TGTGCCAGCAGAGATGCGGGGGGGCTTTCCGAGCAGTACTTC. This sequence encodes CASRDAGGLSEQYF.

This clonotype turned up a few times. The chain has TRBV7-2 and TRBJ2-5; D is undetermined. The V end lost 2 bases, the J end lost 1 base, and 8 bases lay between the germline ends. CDR3 length: 14 amino acids. CDR1 SGHTA and CDR2 FQGNSA come from the germline V gene. CDR3 sequence reads: CASSLYAAQETQYF. The CDR3 nucleotides read TGTGCCAGCAGCTTATACGCGGCCCAAGAGACCCAGTACTTC.

The chain couples TRBV5-1 to TRBJ2-7; D is perhaps TRBD1 (6 bases). The CDR3 extends over 18 amino acids. Germline V gene sequence: CDR1 SGHRS, CDR2 YFSETQ. With 3 bases removed from V and 3 bases from J, the gap between germline ends came to 25 bases. DNA for the CDR3: TGCGCCAGCAGCTCCGGACAGAGGTTATACGGTAGCCACTACGAGCAGTACTTC. Residues: CASSSGQRLYGSHYEQYF.

The table lists this clonotype with a few counts. The chain is built from TRBV29-1 and TRBJ2-7; 10 nucleotides agree with TRBD1. V trimming: 6 bases; J trimming: 2 bases; junction bases outside the gene matches: 7. The germline V gene encodes CDR1 SQVTM and CDR2 ANQGSEA. The CDR3 is 14 amino acids. CDR3 region: CSVSGGQGTYEQYF. The CDR3 nucleotides read TGCAGCGTCTCCGGGGGACAGGGGACCTACGAGCAGTACTTC.

The chain recombines TRBV6-2 or TRBV6-3 with TRBJ1-1, with D possibly TRBD1 on 5 matching bases. CDR3 length: 15 amino acids. The V and J ends lost 6 bases and 4 bases respectively, with 18 bases between them. Per germline, CDR1 MNHEY and CDR2 SVGEGT. CDR3 region: CASSYRQRLGTEAFF. The CDR3 DNA reads TGTGCCAGCAGCTACCGACAGCGACTTGGCACTGAAGCTTTCTTT.

In this sample, this clonotype turned up a few times. The chain employs TRBV7-2 and TRBJ1-5; D is ambiguous. This CDR3 has 14 residues. Germline loops: CDR1 SGHTA, CDR2 FQGNSA. Trimming took 6 bases from V and 4 from J, leaving 13 bases between them. Written as DNA, the CDR3 is TGTGCCAGCAGTAAAGGGCAGATTAATCAGCCCCAGCATTTT. Encoded protein: CASSKGQINQPQHF. The full variable domain, completed using reference TRBV7-2 and TRBJ1-5, is GAGVSQSPSNKVTEKGKDVELRCDPISGHTALYWYRQSLGQGLEFLIYFQGNSAPDKSGLPSDRFSAERTGGSVSTLTIQRTQQEDSAVYLCASSKGQINQPQHFGDGTRLSIL.

The chain carries TRBV5-6 and TRBJ2-7; 11 positions match TRBD1. After removal of 2 bases from V and 4 bases from J, the junction contained 5 bases not matched to a gene. Germline loops: CDR1 SGHDT, CDR2 YYEEEE. The CDR3 totals 15 residues. The CDR3 DNA is TGTGCCAGCAGCTTTCCGGGACAGGGGGGATACGAGCAGTACTTC. The encoded protein is CASSFPGQGGYEQYF.

This chain uses TRBV4-3 with TRBJ2-1; TRBD2 aligns across 8 bases. J gave up 4 bases and V 3 bases, and 14 bases lay outside the gene matches. Germline CDR1 LGHNA, CDR2 YSLEER. The CDR3 is made up of 18 amino acids. The CDR3 here is CASSHPVAGTRRYNEQFF. The CDR3 nucleotides are TGCGCCAGCAGCCACCCTGTCGCCGGGACTAGAAGGTACAATGAGCAGTTCTTC.

The table lists this clonotype with a count of one. The gene calls are TRBV11-1 and TRBJ2-5; D might be TRBD1 (5 bases). The J call is in doubt because the DNA end fits TRBJ2-7 better. The CDR3 is made up of 13 amino acids. CDR1 is SGHAT and CDR2 is FQDESV in the germline V gene (reference sequence). Written as DNA, the CDR3 is TGTGCCAGCAGCCCGGACAAGTTCTACGAGCAGTACTTC. The encoded protein is CASSPDKFYEQYF.

The chain carries TRBV4-2 and TRBJ1-5; D gene uncertain. The length of the CDR3 is 15 residues. Germline values: CDR1 LGHNA, CDR2 YNFKEQ. The V end lost 0 bases, the J end lost 2 bases, and 8 bases lay between the germline ends. CDR3 DNA: TGTGCCAGCAGCCAAGAGCTATCCCGCAATCAGCCCCAGCATTTT. Translated: CASSQELSRNQPQHF.

This chain links TRBV4-3 with TRBJ2-4; TRBD1 might be the D (5 bases). Germline assignment: CDR1 LGHNA and CDR2 YSLEER. This CDR3 is 13 amino acids long. Between the trimmed V and J ends, which lost 1 base and 9 bases, there was a span of 10 bases. This CDR3 is CASSQGQGTIQYF. DNA for the CDR3: TGCGCCAGCAGCCAAGGTCAGGGTACCATTCAGTACTTC.

The chain recombines TRBV5-1 with TRBJ2-5; D uncertain. CDR1 is SGHRS and CDR2 is YFSETQ in the germline V gene. Trimming stripped 4 bases from V and 5 bases from J, with 12 bases between. The CDR3 contains 13 residues. The DNA for the CDR3 is TGCGCCAGCAGCCAACACAAAGGGGAGACCCAGTACTTC. Amino acid sequence: CASSQHKGETQYF.

The sample holds a few counts of this clonotype. The chain uses TRBV10-3 and TRBJ2-7, with 10 bases lining up with TRBD1. The germline gives CDR1 ENHRY, CDR2 SYGVKD. CDR3 length equals 14 residues. J gave up 4 bases and V 9 bases, and 9 bases lay outside the gene matches. As DNA, the CDR3 is TGTGCCATATCCCGAGGGACAGGGGATTACGAGCAGTACTTC. Encoded protein: CAISRGTGDYEQYF.

The J gene is TRBJ1-1, the V gene TRBV20-1, with TRBD1 as a possible D gene (6 bases). Germline CDR1 DFQATT, CDR2 SNEGSKA (reference sequence). The CDR3 has 14 residues. The CDR3 bases are TGCGGGGCCGGGCCCCACAGGGTGAACACTGAAGCTTTCTTT. Translated: CGAGPHRVNTEAFF.